This entry is about one TCR beta chain. Its antigen is unknown. No base-level quality is on record; no much larger clone is a single base apart. These data originate in a study of T cell repertoires in cytomegalovirus infection (dated by TCRdb to about 2019). Broadly, across the study: The peptide stimulations were aimed at well-studied HLA-B-restricted epitopes as well as recently identified HLA-C-restricted CMV epitopes, whose presentation resists viral immunomodulation. Donor HLA type was relevant to the analysis, because carriage of CMV infection together with the matching HLA type was indicated by public TCR beta signatures. Here is what the overall study found, with its caveats: The ex vivo response was dominated by HLA-C-restricted CMV-specific TCR beta clonotypes, and the single most frequent clonotype in two of eight donors was supplied by these HLA-C-restricted clonotypes. Cumulative frequency of public TCR beta family members discriminated carriers of CMV infection plus the relevant HLA type in this cohort and an independent roughly 350-donor cohort.

The listed sequencing device is Illumina HiSeq 1500. TCRdb handled the public reads itself, with Q25 trimming in fastp and clone calling in MiXCR, and kept productive beta chains. Each record represents a unique CDR3 protein, reported with the most common genes and DNA among its rows. This sample is represented by under 200,000 distinct CDR3 sequences; roughly 20% of them were singletons. The ten largest clonotypes hold roughly 25% of the sample. The treatment or condition label, as the study defines it: in vitro stimulation with specific CMV peptide epitopes to enrich CMV-specific T cells. The V and J ends are trimmed by 1 base and 3 bases, leaving 10 bases between them. The germline V gene encodes CDR1 LGHNA and CDR2 YSLEER. The CDR3 covers 15 residues, taking in both the cysteine and the phenylalanine. CDR3 DNA only is kept here, 45 bases in frame from base 1.

This sequence originates from a human donor in good health (CMV status not recorded). Some clones in this sample may be carry-over from other donors' samples. Here the sequenced sample was CD8+ T cells from cultured PBMCs, taken from culture after CMV antigen stimulation. The chain was built from TRBV4-3 and TRBJ2-1, with TRBD1 as a weak D call on 6 bases. The sequenced DNA is TGCGCCAGCAGCCAAGGGCAGGGGATCTACAATGAGCAGTTCTTC. Translated, this is CASSQGQGIYNEQFF.